This TCR beta chain was sequenced during a study of CD8+ T cells in alopecia areata. About this clone: Its antigen is undetermined.

The treatment denotes: oral pan-JAK inhibitor, 5-10 mg twice daily. Deletions cut 8 bases from V and 1 base from J, with 11 bases between. Germline loops: CDR1 MGHDK, CDR2 SYGVNS. CDR3 length: 13 residues. Extracted RNA was reverse transcribed into cDNA, the sequencing template. Only in-frame clones appear in the TCRdb table, and some are missing; sequencing was by immunoSEQ multiplex PCR. The repertoire holds 150,000 to 200,000 clones, roughly 66% seen once, with 1% in the top ten. Whole-study findings and limits: Tofacitinib delivered significant drops in scalp clonality and in expanded CD8+ clones among the top 100.

The genes are TRBV25-1 and TRBJ1-1; D possibly corresponds to TRBD1 (6 bases). The sample consisted of CD4+ T cells sorted from blood, taken at week 24, from a patient treated with tofacitinib. This sequence was found in a human donor with alopecia areata. This chain's CDR3 is CASSGTWNTEAFF. The DNA for the CDR3 is TGTGCCAGCTCCGGGACATGGAACACTGAAGCTTTCTTT.